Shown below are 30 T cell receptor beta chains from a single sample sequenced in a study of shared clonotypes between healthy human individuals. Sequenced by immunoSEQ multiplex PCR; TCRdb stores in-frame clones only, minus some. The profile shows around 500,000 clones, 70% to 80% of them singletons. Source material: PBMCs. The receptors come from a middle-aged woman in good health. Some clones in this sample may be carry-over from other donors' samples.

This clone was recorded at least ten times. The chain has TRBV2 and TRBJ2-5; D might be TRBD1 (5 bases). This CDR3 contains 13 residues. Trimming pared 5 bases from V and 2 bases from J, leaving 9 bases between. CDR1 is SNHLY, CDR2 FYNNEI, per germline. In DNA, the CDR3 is TGTGCCAGCAGTCAGGACAAACAAGAGACCCAGTACTTC. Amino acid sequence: CASSQDKQETQYF.

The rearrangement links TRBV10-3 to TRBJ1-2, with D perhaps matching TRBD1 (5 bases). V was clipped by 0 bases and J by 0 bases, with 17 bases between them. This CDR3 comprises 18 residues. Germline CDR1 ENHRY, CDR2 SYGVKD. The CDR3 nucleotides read TGTGCCATCAGTGAGTCTATGGGGCAGGGAACAACTAACTATGGCTACACCTTC. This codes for CAISESMGQGTTNYGYTF.

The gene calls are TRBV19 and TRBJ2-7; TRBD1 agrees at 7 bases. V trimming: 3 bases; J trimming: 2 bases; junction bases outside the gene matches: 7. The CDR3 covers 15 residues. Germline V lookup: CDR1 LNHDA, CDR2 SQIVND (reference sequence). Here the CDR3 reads CASSMKDRTAYEQYF. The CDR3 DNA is TGTGCCAGTAGTATGAAGGACAGGACAGCCTACGAGCAGTACTTC.

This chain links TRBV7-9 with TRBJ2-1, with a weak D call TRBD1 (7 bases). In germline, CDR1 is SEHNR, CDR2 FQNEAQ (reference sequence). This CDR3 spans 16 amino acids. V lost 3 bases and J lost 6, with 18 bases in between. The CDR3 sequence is CASSFGGAGGGNEQFF. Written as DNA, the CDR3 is TGTGCCAGCAGCTTTGGAGGGGCAGGGGGAGGCAATGAGCAGTTCTTC.

CDR3 nucleotide sequence: TGCGCCAGCAGCTTGAGTCCAGGGACGGGAAACACCATATATTTT. Protein product: CASSLSPGTGNTIYF. V and J are TRBV5-1 and TRBJ1-3; D may be TRBD1 (5 bases). The V end was cut by 1 base, the J end by 4 bases, with 12 bases between. Per germline, CDR1 SGHRS and CDR2 YFSETQ. CDR3 length: 15 residues. Variable domain in full (rest from reference TRBV5-1 and TRBJ1-3): KAGVTQTPRYLIKTRGQQVTLSCSPISGHRSVSWYQQTPGQGLQFLFEYFSETQRNKGNFPGRFSGRQFSNSRSEMNVSTLELGDSALYLCASSLSPGTGNTIYFGEGSWLTVV.

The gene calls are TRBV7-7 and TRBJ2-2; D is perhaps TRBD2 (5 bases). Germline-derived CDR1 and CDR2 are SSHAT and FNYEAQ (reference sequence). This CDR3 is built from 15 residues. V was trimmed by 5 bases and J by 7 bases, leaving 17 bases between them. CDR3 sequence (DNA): TGTGCCAGCAGCCAAGCCGGGGATTTTGGCGGGGAGCTGTTTTTT. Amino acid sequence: CASSQAGDFGGELFF.

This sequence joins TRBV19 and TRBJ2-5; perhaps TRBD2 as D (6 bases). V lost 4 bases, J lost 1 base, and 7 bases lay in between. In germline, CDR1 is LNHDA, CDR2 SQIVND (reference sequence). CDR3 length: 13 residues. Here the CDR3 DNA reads TGTGCCAGTAGTACGGGACTCCAAGAGACCCAGTACTTC. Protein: CASSTGLQETQYF. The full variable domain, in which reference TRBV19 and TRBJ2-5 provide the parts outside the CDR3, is DGGITQSPKYLFRKEGQNVTLSCEQNLNHDAMYWYRQDPGQGLRLIYYSQIVNDFQKGDIAEGYSVSREKKESFPLTVTSAQKNPTAFYLCASSTGLQETQYFGPGTRLLVL.

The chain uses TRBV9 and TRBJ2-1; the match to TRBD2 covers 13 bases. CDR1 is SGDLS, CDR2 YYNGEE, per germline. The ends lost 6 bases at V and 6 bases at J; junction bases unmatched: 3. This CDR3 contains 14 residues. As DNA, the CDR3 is TGTGCCAGCACCCGGACTAGCGGGAGCAATGAGCAGTTCTTC. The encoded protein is CASTRTSGSNEQFF.

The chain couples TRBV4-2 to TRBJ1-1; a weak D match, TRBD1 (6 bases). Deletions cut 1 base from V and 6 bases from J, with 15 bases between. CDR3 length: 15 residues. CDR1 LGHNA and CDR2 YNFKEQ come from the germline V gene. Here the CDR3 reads CASSQAAGAAAEAFF. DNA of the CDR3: TGTGCCAGCAGCCAAGCCGCAGGGGCGGCAGCTGAAGCTTTCTTT.

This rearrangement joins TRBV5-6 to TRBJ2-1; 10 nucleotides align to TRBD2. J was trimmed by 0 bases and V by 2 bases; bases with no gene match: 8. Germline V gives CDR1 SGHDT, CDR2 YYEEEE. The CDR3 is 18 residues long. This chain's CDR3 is CASSFRLAGSSSYNEQFF. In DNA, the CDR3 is TGTGCCAGCAGCTTCAGACTAGCGGGCAGTAGCTCCTACAATGAGCAGTTCTTC.

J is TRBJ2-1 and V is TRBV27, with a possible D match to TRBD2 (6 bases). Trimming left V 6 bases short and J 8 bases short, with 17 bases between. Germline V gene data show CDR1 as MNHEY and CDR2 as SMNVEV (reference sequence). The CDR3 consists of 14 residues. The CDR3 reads CASSPWREQYEQFF. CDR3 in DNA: TGTGCCAGCAGCCCTTGGAGGGAGCAGTATGAGCAGTTCTTC.

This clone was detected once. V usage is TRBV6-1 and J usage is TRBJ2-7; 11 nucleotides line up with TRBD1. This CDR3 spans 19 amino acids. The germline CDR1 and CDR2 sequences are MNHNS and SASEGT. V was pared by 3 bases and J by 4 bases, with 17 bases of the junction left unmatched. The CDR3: CASSDPGQGGLTGMYEQYF. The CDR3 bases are TGTGCCAGCAGTGACCCGGGACAGGGGGGGTTAACGGGAATGTACGAGCAGTACTTC.

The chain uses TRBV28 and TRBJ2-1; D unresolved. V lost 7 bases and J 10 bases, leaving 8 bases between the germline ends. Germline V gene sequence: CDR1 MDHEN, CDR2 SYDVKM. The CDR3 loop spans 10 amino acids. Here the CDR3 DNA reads TGTGCCAGCATTCTACGCGAGCAGTTCTTC. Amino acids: CASILREQFF.

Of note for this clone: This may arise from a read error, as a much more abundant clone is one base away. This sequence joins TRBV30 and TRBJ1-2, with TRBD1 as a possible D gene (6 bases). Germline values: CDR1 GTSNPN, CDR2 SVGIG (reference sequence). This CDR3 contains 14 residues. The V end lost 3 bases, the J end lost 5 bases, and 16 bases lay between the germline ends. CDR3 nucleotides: TGTGCCTGGAGGCGACAGGAATCCCCTTATGGCTACACCTTC. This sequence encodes CAWRRQESPYGYTF.

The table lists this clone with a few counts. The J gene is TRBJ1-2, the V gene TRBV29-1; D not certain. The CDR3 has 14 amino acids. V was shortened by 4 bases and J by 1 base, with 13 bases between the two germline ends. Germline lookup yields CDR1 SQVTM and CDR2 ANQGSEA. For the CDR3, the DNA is TGCAGCGTTGTGAGTCCCGGGGATAACTATGGCTACACCTTC. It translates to CSVVSPGDNYGYTF.

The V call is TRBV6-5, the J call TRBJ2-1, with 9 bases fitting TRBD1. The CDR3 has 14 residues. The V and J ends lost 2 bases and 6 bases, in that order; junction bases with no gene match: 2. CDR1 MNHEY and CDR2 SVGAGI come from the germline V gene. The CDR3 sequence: CASSYGQGSNEQFF. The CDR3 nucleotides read TGTGCCAGCAGTTACGGACAGGGGAGCAATGAGCAGTTCTTC.

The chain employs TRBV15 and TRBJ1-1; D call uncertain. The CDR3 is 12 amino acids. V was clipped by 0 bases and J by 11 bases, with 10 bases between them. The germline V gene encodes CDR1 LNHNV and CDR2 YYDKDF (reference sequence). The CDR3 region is CATSRDWQVAFF. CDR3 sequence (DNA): TGTGCCACCAGCAGAGATTGGCAGGTGGCTTTCTTT.

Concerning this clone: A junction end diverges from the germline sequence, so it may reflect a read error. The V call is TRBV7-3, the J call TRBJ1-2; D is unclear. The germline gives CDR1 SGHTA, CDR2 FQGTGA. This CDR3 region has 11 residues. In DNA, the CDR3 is TGTGCCAGCAGCTTAAACCGTATATATGCCTTC. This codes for CASSLNRIYAF. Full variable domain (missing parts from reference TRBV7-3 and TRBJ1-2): GAGVSQTPSNKVTEKGKYVELRCDPISGHTALYWYRQSLGQGPEFLIYFQGTGAADDSGLPNDRFFAVRPEGSVSTLKIQRTERGDSAVYLCASSLNRIYAFGSGTRLTVV.

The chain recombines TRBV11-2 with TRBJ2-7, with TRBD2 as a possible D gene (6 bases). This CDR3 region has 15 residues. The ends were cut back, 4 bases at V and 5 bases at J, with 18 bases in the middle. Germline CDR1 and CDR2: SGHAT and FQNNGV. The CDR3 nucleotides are TGTGCCAGCAGCTGGGGGGTGTCTAGCGAGGACGAGCAGTACTTC. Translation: CASSWGVSSEDEQYF.

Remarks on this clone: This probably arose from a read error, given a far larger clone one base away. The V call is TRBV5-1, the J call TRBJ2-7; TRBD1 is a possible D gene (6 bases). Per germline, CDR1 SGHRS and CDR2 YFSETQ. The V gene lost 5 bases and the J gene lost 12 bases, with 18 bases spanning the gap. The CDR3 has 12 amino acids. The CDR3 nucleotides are TGCGCCAGCAGTTCACAGGGATGGGGGCGGTACTTC. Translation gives CASSSQGWGRYF.

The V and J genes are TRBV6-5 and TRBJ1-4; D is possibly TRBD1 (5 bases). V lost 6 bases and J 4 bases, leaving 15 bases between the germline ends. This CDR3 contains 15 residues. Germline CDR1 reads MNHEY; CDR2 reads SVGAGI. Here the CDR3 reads CASSLGPGNNEKLFF. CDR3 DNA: TGTGCCAGCAGCCTGGGGCCCGGCAATAATGAAAAACTGTTTTTT.

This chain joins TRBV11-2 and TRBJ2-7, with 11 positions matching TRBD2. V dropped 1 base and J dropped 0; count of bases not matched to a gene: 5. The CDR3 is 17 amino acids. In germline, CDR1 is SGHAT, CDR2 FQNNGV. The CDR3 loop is CASSLAQTSGTSYEQYF. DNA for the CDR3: TGTGCCAGCAGCTTAGCCCAGACTAGCGGGACCTCCTACGAGCAGTACTTC.

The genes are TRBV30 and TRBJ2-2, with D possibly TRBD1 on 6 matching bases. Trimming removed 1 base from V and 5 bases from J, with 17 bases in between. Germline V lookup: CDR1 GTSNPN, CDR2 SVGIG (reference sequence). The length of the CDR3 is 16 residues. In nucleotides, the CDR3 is TGTGCCTGGAGTGATCTGGACAGCGAAATAACCGGGGAGCTGTTTTTT. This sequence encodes CAWSDLDSEITGELFF.

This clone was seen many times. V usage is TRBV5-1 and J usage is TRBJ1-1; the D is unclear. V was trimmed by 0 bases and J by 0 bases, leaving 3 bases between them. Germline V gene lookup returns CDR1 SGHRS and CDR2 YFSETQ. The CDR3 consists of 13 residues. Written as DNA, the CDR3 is TGCGCCAGCAGCTTGGTGATGAACACTGAAGCTTTCTTT. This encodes CASSLVMNTEAFF.

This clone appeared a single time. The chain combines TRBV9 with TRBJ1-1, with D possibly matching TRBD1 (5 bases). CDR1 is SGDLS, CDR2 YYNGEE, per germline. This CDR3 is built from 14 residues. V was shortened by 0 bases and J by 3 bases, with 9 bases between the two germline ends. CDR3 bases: TGTGCCAGCAGCGTAGATCAGGGACACACTGAAGCTTTCTTT. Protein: CASSVDQGHTEAFF.

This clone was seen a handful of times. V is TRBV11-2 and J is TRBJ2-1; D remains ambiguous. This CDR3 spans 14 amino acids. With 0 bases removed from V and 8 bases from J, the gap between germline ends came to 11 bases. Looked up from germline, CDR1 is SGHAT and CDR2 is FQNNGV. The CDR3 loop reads CASSLEFAVDEQFF. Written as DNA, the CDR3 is TGTGCCAGCAGCTTAGAGTTCGCAGTGGATGAGCAGTTCTTC.

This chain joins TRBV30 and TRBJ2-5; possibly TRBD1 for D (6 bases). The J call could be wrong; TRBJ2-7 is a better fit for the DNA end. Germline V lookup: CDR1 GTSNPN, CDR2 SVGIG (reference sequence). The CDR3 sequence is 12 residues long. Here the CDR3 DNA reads TGTGCCTGGAGCCAACAGGGCTACGAGCAGTACTTC. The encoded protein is CAWSQQGYEQYF.

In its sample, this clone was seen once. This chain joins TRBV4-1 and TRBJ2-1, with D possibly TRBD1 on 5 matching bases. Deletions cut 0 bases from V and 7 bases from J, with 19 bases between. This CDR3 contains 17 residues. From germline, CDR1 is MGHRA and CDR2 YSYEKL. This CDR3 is CASSQEWQGRFVNEQFF. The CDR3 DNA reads TGCGCCAGCAGCCAAGAGTGGCAGGGCCGGTTTGTGAATGAGCAGTTCTTC.

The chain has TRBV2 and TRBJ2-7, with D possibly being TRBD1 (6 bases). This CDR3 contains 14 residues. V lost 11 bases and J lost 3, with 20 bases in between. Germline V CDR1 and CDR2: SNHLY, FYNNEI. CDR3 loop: CASQAGAQYYEQYF. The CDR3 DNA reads TGTGCCTCCCAGGCAGGGGCCCAATACTACGAGCAGTACTTC. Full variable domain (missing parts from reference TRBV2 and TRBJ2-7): EPEVTQTPSHQVTQMGQEVILRCVPISNHLYFYWYRQILGQKVEFLVSFYNNEISEKSEIFDDQFSVERPDGSNFTLKIRSTKLEDSAMYFCASQAGAQYYEQYFGPGTRLTVT.

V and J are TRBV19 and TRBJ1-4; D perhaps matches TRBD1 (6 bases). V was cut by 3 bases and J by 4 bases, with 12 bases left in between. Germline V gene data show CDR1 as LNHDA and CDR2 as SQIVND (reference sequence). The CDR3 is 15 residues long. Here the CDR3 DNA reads TGTGCCAGTAGTATCCACAGGGAAGGTAATGAAAAACTGTTTTTT. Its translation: CASSIHREGNEKLFF.